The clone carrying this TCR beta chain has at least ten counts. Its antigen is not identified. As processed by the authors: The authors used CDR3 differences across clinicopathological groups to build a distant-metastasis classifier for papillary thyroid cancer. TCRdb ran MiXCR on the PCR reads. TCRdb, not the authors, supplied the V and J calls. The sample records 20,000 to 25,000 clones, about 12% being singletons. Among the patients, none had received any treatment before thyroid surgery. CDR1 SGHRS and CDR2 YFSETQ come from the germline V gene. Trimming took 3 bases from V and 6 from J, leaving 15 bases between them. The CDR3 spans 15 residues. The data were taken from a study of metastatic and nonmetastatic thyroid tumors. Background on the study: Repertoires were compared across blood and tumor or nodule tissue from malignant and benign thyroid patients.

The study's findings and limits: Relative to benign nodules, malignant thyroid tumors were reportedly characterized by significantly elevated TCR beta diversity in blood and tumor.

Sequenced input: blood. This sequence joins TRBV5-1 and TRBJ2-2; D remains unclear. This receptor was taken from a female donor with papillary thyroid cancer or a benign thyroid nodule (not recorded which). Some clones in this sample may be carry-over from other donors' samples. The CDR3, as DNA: TGCGCCAGCAGCTCGGGCCTCGTCGGTTCCGGGGAGCTGTTTTTT. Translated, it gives CASSSGLVGSGELFF.